The text below deals with one T cell receptor (beta chain). Its antigen is not known. Clones were sequenced by immunoSEQ multiplex PCR, and TCRdb holds only the in-frame ones, with some missing. The sample lists roughly 76,000 clones; approximately 90% were seen once. This record comes from a study of OX40 agonist ivuxolimab in advanced cancers. J lost 0 bases, V lost 1 base, and 0 bases had no gene match. Germline CDR1 and CDR2: MNHNS and SASEGT. The CDR3 runs 15 residues. Study-level points and caveats: On average, a greater number of expanded clones characterised CD8+ T cells relative to CD4+.

The input for sequencing was CD4+ or CD8+ T cells sorted from blood, taken in a trial of the OX40 agonist ivuxolimab. The TCR comes from an adult with an advanced solid tumor such as melanoma, head and neck, liver or kidney cancer. The chain recombines TRBV6-1 with TRBJ2-7, with 10 bases fitting TRBD1. The CDR3 protein is CASSEGTGGSYEQYF. In DNA form, the CDR3 reads TGTGCCAGCAGTGAAGGGACAGGGGGCTCCTACGAGCAGTACTTC.